A selection of T cell receptor beta chains follows, all from one sample in a study of Ad26.COV2.S vaccination and SARS-CoV-2 variants. This table comes from immunoSEQ multiplex PCR, and its TCRdb copy is limited to in-frame clones, with some not included. This sample has 400,000 to 500,000 clones; more than 75% occur once, and the top ten carry approximately 4%. The source material was peripheral blood, sampled in a trial of Ad26.COV2.S vaccine versus placebo. The receptors shown here come from a person aged 18-65 years who received the Ad26.COV2.S COVID-19 vaccine or a placebo. Both conserved end residues are part of each CDR3. The order of the fields is clone size, D gene, V gene, J gene, CDR3 protein, CDR3 DNA. D genes are given only for firm matches. The size of a clone is reported for some rows only, either as once, few or many, or as a class for expanded clones.

-	-	TRBV6-5	TRBJ2-7	CASSYRRAVSSYEQYF	TGTGCCAGCAGTTACAGACGGGCAGTTAGCTCCTACGAGCAGTACTTC
-	-	TRBV21-1	TRBJ2-7	CASQGTTTGGAYEQYF	TGTGCCAGTCAGGGGACTACGACAGGGGGGGCCTACGAGCAGTACTTC
-	-	TRBV19	TRBJ2-3	CASSPDTGLAQYF	TGTGCCAGTAGTCCTGATACAGGTCTCGCGCAGTATTTT
-	-	TRBV3-1/TRBV3-2	TRBJ2-7	CASSQDNIDYEQYF	TGTGCCAGCAGCCAAGATAACATCGACTACGAGCAGTACTTC
-	-	TRBV7-2	TRBJ1-5	CASSRIFGGQPQHF	TGTGCCAGCAGCAGGATTTTCGGGGGTCAGCCCCAGCATTTT
-	-	TRBV5-4	TRBJ1-2	CASSLGYGYTF	TGTGCCAGCAGCTTGGGGTATGGCTACACCTTC
-	-	TRBV19	TRBJ2-7	CASSKQLVYEQYF	TGTGCCAGTAGTAAACAGCTTGTCTACGAGCAGTACTTC
-	-	TRBV30	TRBJ2-7	CAWSVPGINEQYF	TGTGCCTGGAGTGTACCTGGGATTAACGAGCAGTACTTC
-	TRBD2	TRBV6-5	TRBJ2-3	CASRATSGATDTQYF	TGTGCCAGCAGGGCGACTAGCGGGGCCACAGATACGCAGTATTTT
-	-	TRBV27	TRBJ2-7	CASSFAGHEQYF	TGTGCCAGCAGTTTTGCTGGTCACGAGCAGTACTTC
-	TRBD1	TRBV5-1	TRBJ2-6	CASSLRTGEPSGANVLTF	TGCGCCAGCAGCTTAAGGACAGGGGAGCCCTCTGGGGCCAACGTCCTGACTTTC
-	-	TRBV9	TRBJ1-5	CASSVDLDQPQHF	TGTGCCAGCAGCGTAGATCTTGATCAGCCCCAGCATTTT
-	-	TRBV6-5	TRBJ2-5	CASTEGETQYF	TGTGCCAGCACCGAGGGGGAGACCCAGTACTTC
-	TRBD2	TRBV5-4	TRBJ2-3	CASSPGTSFLSQYF	TGTGCCAGCAGCCCCGGGACTAGCTTTCTTTCGCAGTATTTT
once	TRBD2	TRBV9	TRBJ2-1	CASRGTSGDTYNEQFF	TGTGCCAGCAGGGGGACTAGCGGGGACACCTACAATGAGCAGTTCTTC
once	-	TRBV18	TRBJ2-7	CASSPPGNTEQYF	TGTGCCAGCTCACCACCTGGCAACACCGAGCAGTACTTC
-	-	TRBV7-2	TRBJ1-1	CASSLGGGPTEAFF	TGTGCCAGCAGCTTAGGTGGGGGGCCCACTGAAGCTTTCTTT
-	-	TRBV28	TRBJ2-6	CASLSGANVLTF	TGTGCCAGCCTCTCTGGGGCCAACGTCCTGACTTTC
-	-	TRBV4-2	TRBJ2-3	CASSQTTSGDTQYF	TGTGCCAGCAGCCAAACTACCAGCGGGGATACGCAGTATTTT
-	-	TRBV9	TRBJ2-1	CASSVGGPSYNEQFF	TGTGCCAGCAGCGTAGGGGGACCATCTTACAATGAGCAGTTCTTC
-	-	TRBV7-6	TRBJ2-1	CASSLALGSGTYSYNEQFF	TGTGCCAGCAGCTTAGCTCTAGGATCTGGGACATACTCCTACAATGAGCAGTTCTTC
-	TRBD2	TRBV7-3	TRBJ2-3	CASGTSGGAGTDTQYF	TGTGCCAGCGGGACTAGCGGGGGGGCCGGCACAGATACGCAGTATTTT
-	-	TRBV4-3	TRBJ1-1	CASSHRQRNTEAFF	TGCGCCAGCAGCCATCGCCAAAGGAACACTGAAGCTTTCTTT
few	TRBD1	TRBV4-2	TRBJ2-7	CASSHNDRDPYEQYF	TGTGCCAGCAGCCACAATGACAGGGACCCCTACGAGCAGTACTTC
-	TRBD1	TRBV13	TRBJ2-3	CASSMDRTDTQYF	TGTGCCAGCAGCATGGACAGGACAGATACGCAGTATTTT
few	-	TRBV10-3	TRBJ2-7	CAISEPTREQYF	TGTGCCATCAGTGAGCCTACGAGAGAGCAGTACTTC
-	-	TRBV3-1/TRBV3-2	TRBJ1-6	CASSQRPGERYNSPLHF	TGTGCCAGCAGCCAAAGGCCAGGGGAACGGTATAATTCACCCCTCCACTTT
-	TRBD2	TRBV13	TRBJ2-5	CASSLGEAGGLQETQYF	TGTGCCAGCAGCTTGGGGGAAGCGGGGGGCCTACAAGAGACCCAGTACTTC
-	-	TRBV2	TRBJ2-7	CASSERQAGDEQYF	TGTGCCAGCAGTGAGAGACAGGCTGGGGACGAGCAGTACTTC
-	TRBD2	TRBV11-2	TRBJ2-3	CASSPLAVSTDTQYF	TGTGCCAGCAGCCCTCTAGCGGTAAGCACAGATACGCAGTATTTT
-	-	TRBV4-3	TRBJ2-1	CASSQERGNSYNEQFF	TGCGCCAGCAGCCAAGAACGGGGGAACTCCTACAATGAGCAGTTCTTC
-	TRBD1	TRBV28	TRBJ2-1	CANKTGDEQFF	TGTGCCAACAAAACAGGGGATGAGCAGTTCTTC
-	-	TRBV4-2	TRBJ2-7	CASSPNSRGDYEQYF	TGTGCCAGCAGCCCAAACTCACGGGGAGACTACGAGCAGTACTTC
-	-	TRBV7-9	TRBJ2-1	CASSPQGGSYNEQFF	TGTGCCAGCAGCCCCCAGGGGGGCTCCTACAATGAGCAGTTCTTC
-	TRBD2	TRBV5-1	TRBJ2-3	CASTAPASGNTDTQYF	TGCGCCAGCACCGCCCCAGCTAGCGGTAACACAGATACGCAGTATTTT
few	-	TRBV28	TRBJ2-1	CASSPVAVPLLNEQFF	TGTGCCAGCAGTCCCGTAGCGGTACCCCTTTTAAATGAGCAGTTCTTC
-	TRBD1	TRBV19	TRBJ2-2	CASSDRGPGELFF	TGTGCCAGTAGTGACAGGGGGCCCGGGGAGCTGTTTTTT
-	-	TRBV5-1	TRBJ2-7	CASSQGLHEQYF	TGCGCCAGCAGCCAGGGACTCCACGAGCAGTACTTC
once	-	TRBV29-1	TRBJ2-6	CSASRVNSGANVLTF	TGCAGCGCGTCTCGAGTTAACTCTGGGGCCAACGTCCTGACTTTC
-	TRBD2	TRBV11-2	TRBJ2-1	CASSLIAGGYEQFF	TGTGCCAGCAGCTTGATAGCGGGGGGGTATGAGCAGTTCTTC
-	-	TRBV10-2	TRBJ2-2	CASRPSRTHTGELFF	TGCGCCAGCAGGCCAAGCCGGACACACACCGGGGAGCTGTTTTTT
-	-	TRBV4-1	TRBJ2-7	CASSQDFSAAEQYF	TGCGCCAGCAGCCAAGATTTTAGTGCGGCTGAGCAGTACTTC
-	TRBD1	TRBV4-3	TRBJ2-5	CASSQSWTGGETQYF	TGCGCCAGCAGCCAAAGTTGGACAGGGGGAGAGACCCAGTACTTC
medium-sized	TRBD1	TRBV5-1	TRBJ2-3	CASSLEGQLSDTQYF	TGCGCCAGCAGCTTGGAGGGACAGCTCTCGGATACGCAGTATTTT
-	TRBD1	TRBV3-1/TRBV3-2	TRBJ2-7	CASSQATTGGREQYF	TGTGCCAGCAGCCAAGCGACGACAGGGGGCCGCGAGCAGTACTTC
-	-	TRBV7-3	TRBJ1-1	CASSLNALNTEAFF	TGTGCCAGCAGCTTAAACGCCCTAAACACTGAAGCTTTCTTT
-	TRBD2	TRBV3-1/TRBV3-2	TRBJ2-1	CASSQEGLAGGGEQFF	TGTGCCAGCAGCCAAGAGGGGTTAGCGGGGGGAGGTGAGCAGTTCTTC
-	-	TRBV7-9	TRBJ2-1	CASSLGQGHYNEQFF	TGTGCCAGCAGCTTAGGGCAGGGTCACTACAATGAGCAGTTCTTC
-	TRBD1	TRBV10-3	TRBJ1-6	CAIRLGTGGENSPLHF	TGTGCCATCAGGCTCGGGACAGGGGGCGAAAATTCACCCCTCCACTTT
-	-	TRBV7-2	TRBJ2-6	CASSWEPTGANVLTF	TGTGCCAGCAGCTGGGAGCCGACTGGGGCCAACGTCCTGACTTTC
-	-	TRBV12-3/TRBV12-4	TRBJ1-2	CASSTGSGDGYTF	TGTGCCAGCAGCACAGGGTCGGGGGATGGCTACACCTTC